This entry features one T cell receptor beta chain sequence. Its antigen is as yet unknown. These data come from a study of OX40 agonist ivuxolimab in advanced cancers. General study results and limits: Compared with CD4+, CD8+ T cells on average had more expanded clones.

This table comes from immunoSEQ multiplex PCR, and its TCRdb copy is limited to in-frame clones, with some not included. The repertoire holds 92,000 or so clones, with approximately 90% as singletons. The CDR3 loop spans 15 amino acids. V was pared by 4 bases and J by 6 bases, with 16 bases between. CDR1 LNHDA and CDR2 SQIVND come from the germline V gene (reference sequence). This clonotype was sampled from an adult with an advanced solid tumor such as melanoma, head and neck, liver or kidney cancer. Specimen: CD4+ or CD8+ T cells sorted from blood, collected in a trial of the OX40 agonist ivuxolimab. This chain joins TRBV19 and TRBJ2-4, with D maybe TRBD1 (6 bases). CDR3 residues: CASSTFAGQLNIQYF. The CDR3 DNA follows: TGTGCCAGTAGTACGTTCGCAGGACAGCTAAACATTCAGTACTTC.